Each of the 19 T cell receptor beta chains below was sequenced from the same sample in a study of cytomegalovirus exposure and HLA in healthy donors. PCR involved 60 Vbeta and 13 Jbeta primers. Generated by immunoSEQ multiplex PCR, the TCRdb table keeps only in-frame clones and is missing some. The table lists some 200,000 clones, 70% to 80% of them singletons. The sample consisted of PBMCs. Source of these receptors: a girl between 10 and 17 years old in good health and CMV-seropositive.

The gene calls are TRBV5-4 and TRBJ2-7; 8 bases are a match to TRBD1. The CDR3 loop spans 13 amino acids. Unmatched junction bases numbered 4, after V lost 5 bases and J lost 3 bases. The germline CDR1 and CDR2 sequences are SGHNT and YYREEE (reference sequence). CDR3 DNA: TGTGCCAGCAGATCTGGGACAGGCTACGAGCAGTACTTC. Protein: CASRSGTGYEQYF.

The CDR3 coding sequence is TGTGCCACCGGGGAGGTTTCAGCTAACTATGGCTACACCTTC. Amino acids: CATGEVSANYGYTF. The rearrangement links TRBV5-8 to TRBJ1-2, with D unclear. There are 14 residues in the CDR3. In germline, CDR1 is SGHTS, CDR2 YDEGEE. Trimming removed 9 bases from V and 0 bases from J, with 15 bases in between.

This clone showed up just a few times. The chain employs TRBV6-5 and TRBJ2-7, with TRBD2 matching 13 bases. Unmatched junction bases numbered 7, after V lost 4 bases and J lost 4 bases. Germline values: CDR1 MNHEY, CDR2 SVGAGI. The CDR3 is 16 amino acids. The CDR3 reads CASSSRTSGGAYEQYF. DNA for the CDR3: TGTGCCAGCAGTTCTCGGACTAGCGGGGGAGCTTACGAGCAGTACTTC.

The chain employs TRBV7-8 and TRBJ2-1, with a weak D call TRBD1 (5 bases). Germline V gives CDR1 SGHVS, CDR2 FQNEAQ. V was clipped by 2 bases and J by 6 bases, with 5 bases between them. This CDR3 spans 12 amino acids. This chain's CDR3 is CASSLQGNEQFF. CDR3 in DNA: TGTGCCAGCAGCTTACAGGGCAATGAGCAGTTCTTC.

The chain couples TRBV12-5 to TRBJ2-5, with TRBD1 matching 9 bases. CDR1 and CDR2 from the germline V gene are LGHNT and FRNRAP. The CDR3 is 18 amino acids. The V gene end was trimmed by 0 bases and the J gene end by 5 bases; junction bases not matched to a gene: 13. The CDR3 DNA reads TGTGCTAGTGGTTTGGTACCGAAGGGACAGGGTTCCGAGGAGACCCAGTACTTC. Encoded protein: CASGLVPKGQGSEETQYF.

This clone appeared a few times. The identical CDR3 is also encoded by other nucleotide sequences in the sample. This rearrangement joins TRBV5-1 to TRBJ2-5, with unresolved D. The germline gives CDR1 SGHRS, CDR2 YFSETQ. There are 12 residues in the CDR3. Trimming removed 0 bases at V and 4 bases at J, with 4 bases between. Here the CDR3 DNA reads TGCGCCAGCAGCTTGGCCGGAGAGACCCAGTACTTC. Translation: CASSLAGETQYF.

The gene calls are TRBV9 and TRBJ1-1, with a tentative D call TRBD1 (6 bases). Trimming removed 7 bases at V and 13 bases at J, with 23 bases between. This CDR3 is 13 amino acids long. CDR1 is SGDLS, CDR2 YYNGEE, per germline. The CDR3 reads CASSPPEDSPVFF. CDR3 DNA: TGTGCCAGCTCTCCTCCGGAGGACAGTCCTGTTTTCTTT.

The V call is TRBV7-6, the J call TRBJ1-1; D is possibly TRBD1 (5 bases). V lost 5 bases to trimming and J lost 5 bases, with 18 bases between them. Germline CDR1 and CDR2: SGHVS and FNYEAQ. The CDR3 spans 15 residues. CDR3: CASSALTGVGTEAFF. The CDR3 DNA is TGTGCCAGCAGCGCCCTAACGGGGGTCGGGACTGAAGCTTTCTTT.

CDR3 residues: CASRTGVRTYEQYF. CDR3 bases: TGCGCCAGCAGGACAGGGGTTCGGACCTACGAGCAGTACTTC. The chain couples TRBV10-2 to TRBJ2-7, with 8 bases lining up with TRBD1. Germline CDR1 WSHSY, CDR2 SAAADI. The CDR3 spans 14 residues. Losses at the gene ends were 6 bases for V and 2 bases for J; bases not matched to a gene: 6.

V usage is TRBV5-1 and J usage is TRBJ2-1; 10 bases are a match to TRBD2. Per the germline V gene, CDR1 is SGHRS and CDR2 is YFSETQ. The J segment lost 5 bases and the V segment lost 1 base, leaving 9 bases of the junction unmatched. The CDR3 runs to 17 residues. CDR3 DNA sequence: TGCGCCAGCAGCTTGCTAGGACTAGCGGTTGGGAACAATGAGCAGTTCTTC. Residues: CASSLLGLAVGNNEQFF. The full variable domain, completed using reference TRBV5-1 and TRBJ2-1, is KAGVTQTPRYLIKTRGQQVTLSCSPISGHRSVSWYQQTPGQGLQFLFEYFSETQRNKGNFPGRFSGRQFSNSRSEMNVSTLELGDSALYLCASSLLGLAVGNNEQFFGPGTRLTVL.

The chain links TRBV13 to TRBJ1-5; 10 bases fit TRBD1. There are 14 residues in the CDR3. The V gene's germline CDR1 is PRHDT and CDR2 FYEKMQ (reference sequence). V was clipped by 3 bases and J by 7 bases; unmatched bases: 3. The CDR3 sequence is CASSLGTGVQPQHF. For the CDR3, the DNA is TGTGCCAGCAGCTTGGGGACAGGGGTCCAGCCCCAGCATTTT.

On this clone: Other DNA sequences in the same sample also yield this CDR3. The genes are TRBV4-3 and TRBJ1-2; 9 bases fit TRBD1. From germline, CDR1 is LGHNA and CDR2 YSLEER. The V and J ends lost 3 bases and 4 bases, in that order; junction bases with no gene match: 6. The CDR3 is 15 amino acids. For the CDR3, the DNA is TGCGCCAGCAGCCAGGATTACAGGGGGCTCTATGGCTACACCTTC. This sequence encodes CASSQDYRGLYGYTF.

The CDR3 loop is CASSQDGLAGTYNEQFF. CDR3 coding DNA: TGTGCCAGCAGCCAAGATGGACTAGCGGGGACCTACAATGAGCAGTTCTTC. V and J are TRBV4-2 and TRBJ2-1; 12 bases map to TRBD2. V shed 0 bases, J shed 2 bases, and the junction held 2 bases outside the gene matches. The length of the CDR3 is 17 residues. Germline CDR1 LGHNA, CDR2 YNFKEQ.

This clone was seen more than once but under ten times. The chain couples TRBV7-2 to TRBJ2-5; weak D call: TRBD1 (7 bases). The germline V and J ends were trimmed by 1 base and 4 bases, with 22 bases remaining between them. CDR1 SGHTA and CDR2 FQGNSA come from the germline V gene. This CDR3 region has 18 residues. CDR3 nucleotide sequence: TGTGCCAGCAGCTTAGAGGGCAGGGGGGTTTGGTTGGGAGAGACCCAGTACTTC. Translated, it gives CASSLEGRGVWLGETQYF.

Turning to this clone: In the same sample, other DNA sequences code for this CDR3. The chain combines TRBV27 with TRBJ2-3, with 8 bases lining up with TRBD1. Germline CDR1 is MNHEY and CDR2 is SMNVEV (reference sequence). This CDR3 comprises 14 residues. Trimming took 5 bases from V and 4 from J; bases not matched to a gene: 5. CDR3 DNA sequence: TGTGCCAGCAGTCCTACAGGGGGTGCAGATACGCAGTATTTT. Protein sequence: CASSPTGGADTQYF.

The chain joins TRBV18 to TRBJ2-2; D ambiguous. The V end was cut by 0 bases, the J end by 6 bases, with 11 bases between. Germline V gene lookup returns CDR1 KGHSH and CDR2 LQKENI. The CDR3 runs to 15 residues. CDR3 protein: CASSPPRVRAGELFF. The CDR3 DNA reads TGTGCCAGCTCACCACCCCGGGTCCGCGCCGGGGAGCTGTTTTTT.

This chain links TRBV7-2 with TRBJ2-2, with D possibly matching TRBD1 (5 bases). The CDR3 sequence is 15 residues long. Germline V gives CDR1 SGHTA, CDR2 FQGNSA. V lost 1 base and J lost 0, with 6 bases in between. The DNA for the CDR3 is TGTGCCAGCAGCTTAGGGGGCCCGAACACCGGGGAGCTGTTTTTT. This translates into CASSLGGPNTGELFF.

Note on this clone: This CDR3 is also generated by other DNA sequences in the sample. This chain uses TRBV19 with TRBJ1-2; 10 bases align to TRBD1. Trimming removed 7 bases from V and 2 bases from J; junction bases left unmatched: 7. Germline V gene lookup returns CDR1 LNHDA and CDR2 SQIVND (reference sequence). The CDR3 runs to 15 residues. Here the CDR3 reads CASTIPGQGNYGYTF. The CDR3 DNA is TGTGCCAGTACAATACCGGGACAGGGGAACTATGGCTACACCTTC.

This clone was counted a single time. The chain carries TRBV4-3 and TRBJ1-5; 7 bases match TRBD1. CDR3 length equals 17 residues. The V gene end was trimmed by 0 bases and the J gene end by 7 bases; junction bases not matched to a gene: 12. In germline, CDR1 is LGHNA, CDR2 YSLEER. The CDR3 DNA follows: TGCGCCAGCAGCCAAGACGGCGCTAACAGGGGTGTACAGCCCCAGCATTTT. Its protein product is CASSQDGANRGVQPQHF.